The TCR beta chain under discussion was sequenced for a study of blood T cell repertoires in COVID-19. Study at large: Samples taken during acute and convalescent COVID-19 were collected in the United States, Italy and Spain.

In the study's own analysis: Cell counts per sample came from amplifying reference gene primers. Only in-frame clones appear in the TCRdb table, and some are missing; sequencing was by immunoSEQ multiplex PCR. That table furnishes V, J and clone size, whereas the DNA furnished D and trimming. The repertoire holds approximately 280,000 clones, with 85% to 90% as singletons. The CDR3 extends over 15 amino acids. Per the germline V gene, CDR1 is SGHRS and CDR2 is YFSETQ. The V gene end was trimmed by 2 bases and the J gene end by 2 bases; junction bases not matched to a gene: 3. As regards this clone: The identical CDR3 is also encoded by other nucleotide sequences in the sample.

This TCR derives from a woman aged 55 to 70 who had recovered from COVID-19. Material: PBMCs or T cells enriched from blood (not recorded which). The gene calls are TRBV5-1 and TRBJ2-2, with 7 bases matching TRBD1. CDR3: CASSFGTANTGELFF. The DNA of the CDR3 is TGCGCCAGCAGCTTCGGGACAGCTAACACCGGGGAGCTGTTTTTT. Full variable domain (missing parts from reference TRBV5-1 and TRBJ2-2): KAGVTQTPRYLIKTRGQQVTLSCSPISGHRSVSWYQQTPGQGLQFLFEYFSETQRNKGNFPGRFSGRQFSNSRSEMNVSTLELGDSALYLCASSFGTANTGELFFGEGSRLTVL.